The clone carrying this TCR beta chain was seen a single time. What it recognizes is unknown. Some clones are missing from TCRdb's copy, which holds only in-frame ones; the method was immunoSEQ multiplex PCR. This sample has some 130,000 clones, with around 90% found just once. The data were obtained in a study of T cell responses to AZD1222 COVID-19 vaccine. As for the study in general: Second-dose intervals near 4 or 12 weeks were combined.

The study, taken as a whole, reports: Clonal diversity may have been underestimated, and the donors were mostly white British, with more females than males. None of the repertoires were sampled until the peak T cell response had passed. When two AZD1222 doses had been given, Spike-specific TCR breadth and depth rose.

CDR3 size: 13 residues. In germline, CDR1 is ENHRY, CDR2 SYGVKD. Trimming removed 9 bases at V and 2 bases at J, with 12 bases between. The chain couples TRBV10-3 to TRBJ2-3; tentatively, D is TRBD1 or TRBD2 (6 bases each). This receptor was obtained from an adult in good health. Sequences were derived from peripheral blood, sampled on day 0 of AZD1222 vaccination. CDR3 region: CAITWGATDTQYF. The CDR3 nucleotides are TGTGCCATAACCTGGGGGGCCACAGATACGCAGTATTTT.